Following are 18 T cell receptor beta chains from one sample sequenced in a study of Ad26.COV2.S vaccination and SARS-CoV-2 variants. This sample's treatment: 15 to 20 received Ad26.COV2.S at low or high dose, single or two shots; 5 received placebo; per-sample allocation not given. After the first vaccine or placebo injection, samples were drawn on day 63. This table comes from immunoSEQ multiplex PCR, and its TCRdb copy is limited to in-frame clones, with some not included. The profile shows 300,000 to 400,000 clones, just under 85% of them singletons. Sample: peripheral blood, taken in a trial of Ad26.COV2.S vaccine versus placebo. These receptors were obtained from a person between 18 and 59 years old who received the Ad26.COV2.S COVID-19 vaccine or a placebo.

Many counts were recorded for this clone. CDR3 sequence reads: CASSFPAGGSYEQYF. The CDR3 DNA sequence: TGTGCCAGCAGCTTCCCGGCGGGGGGCTCCTACGAGCAGTACTTC. This chain connects TRBV7-2 to TRBJ2-7; 8 bases map to TRBD2. Germline-derived CDR1 and CDR2 are SGHTA and FQGNSA. The CDR3 is made up of 15 amino acids. V was pared by 3 bases and J by 0 bases, with 4 bases of the junction left unmatched.

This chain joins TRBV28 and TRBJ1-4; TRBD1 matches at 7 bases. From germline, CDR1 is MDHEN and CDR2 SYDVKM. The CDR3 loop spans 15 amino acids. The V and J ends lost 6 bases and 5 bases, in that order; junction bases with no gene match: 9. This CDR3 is CASSHAGQLNEKLFF. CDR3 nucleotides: TGTGCCAGCAGCCATGCGGGACAGCTCAATGAAAAACTGTTTTTT.

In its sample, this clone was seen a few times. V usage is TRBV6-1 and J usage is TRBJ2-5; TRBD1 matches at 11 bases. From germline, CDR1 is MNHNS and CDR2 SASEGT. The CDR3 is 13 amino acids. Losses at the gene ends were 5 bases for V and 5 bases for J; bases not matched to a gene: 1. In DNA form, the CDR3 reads TGTGCCAGCAGTCGGGACAGGGGGGAGACCCAGTACTTC. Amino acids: CASSRDRGETQYF.

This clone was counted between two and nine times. As DNA, the CDR3 is TGCGCCAGCAGCTTGGTATCGGGAAGGGCGGGCACCATATATTTT. It translates to CASSLVSGRAGTIYF. This rearrangement joins TRBV5-1 to TRBJ1-3; D unclear. The CDR3 consists of 15 residues. CDR1 and CDR2 (germline): SGHRS, YFSETQ. Trimming cost V 0 bases and J 9 bases, with 16 bases left between them.

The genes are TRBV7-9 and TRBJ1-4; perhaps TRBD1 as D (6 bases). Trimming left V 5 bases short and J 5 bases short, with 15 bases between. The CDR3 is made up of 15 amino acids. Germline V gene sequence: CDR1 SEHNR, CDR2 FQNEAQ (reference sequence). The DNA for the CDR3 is TGTGCCAGCAGCCCAGTCAGGGGTTTGAATGAAAAACTGTTTTTT. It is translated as CASSPVRGLNEKLFF.

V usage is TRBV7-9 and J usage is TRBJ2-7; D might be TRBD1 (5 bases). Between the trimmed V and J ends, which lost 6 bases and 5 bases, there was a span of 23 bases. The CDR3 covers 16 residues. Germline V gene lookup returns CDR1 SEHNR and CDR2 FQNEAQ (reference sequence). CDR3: CASRPNRMGISDEQYF. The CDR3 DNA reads TGTGCCAGCAGACCTAACAGGATGGGTATTTCGGACGAGCAGTACTTC.

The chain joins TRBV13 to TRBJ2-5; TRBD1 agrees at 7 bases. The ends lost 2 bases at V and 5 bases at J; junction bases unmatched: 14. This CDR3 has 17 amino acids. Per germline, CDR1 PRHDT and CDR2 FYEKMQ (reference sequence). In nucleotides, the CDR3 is TGTGCCAGCAGCTTATCGACCCAGGGGGTCTTTGGGGAGACCCAGTACTTC. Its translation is CASSLSTQGVFGETQYF.

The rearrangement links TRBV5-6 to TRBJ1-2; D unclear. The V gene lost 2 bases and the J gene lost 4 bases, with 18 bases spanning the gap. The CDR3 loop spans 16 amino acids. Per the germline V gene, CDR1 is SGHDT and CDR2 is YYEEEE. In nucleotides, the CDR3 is TGTGCCAGCAGCTTCTATCCCGGGTCTCAGGTCTATGGCTACACCTTC. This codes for CASSFYPGSQVYGYTF.

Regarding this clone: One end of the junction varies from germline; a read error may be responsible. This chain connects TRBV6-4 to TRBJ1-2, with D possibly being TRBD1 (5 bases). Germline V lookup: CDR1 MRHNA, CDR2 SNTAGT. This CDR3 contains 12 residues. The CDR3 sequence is CAGRGSLYGYIF. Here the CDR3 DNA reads TGTGCCGGTCGGGGGAGCCTCTATGGCTACATCTTC.

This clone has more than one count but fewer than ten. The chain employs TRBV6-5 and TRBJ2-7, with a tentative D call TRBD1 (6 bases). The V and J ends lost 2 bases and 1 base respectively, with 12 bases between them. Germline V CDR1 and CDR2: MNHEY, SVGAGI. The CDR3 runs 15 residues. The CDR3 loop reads CASSYSAQGSYEQYF. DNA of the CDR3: TGTGCCAGCAGTTACAGTGCACAGGGTTCCTACGAGCAGTACTTC.

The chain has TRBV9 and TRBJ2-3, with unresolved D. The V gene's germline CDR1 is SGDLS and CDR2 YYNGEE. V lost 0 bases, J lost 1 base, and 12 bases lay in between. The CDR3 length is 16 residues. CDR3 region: CASSVVPGGGTDTQYF. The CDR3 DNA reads TGTGCCAGCAGCGTAGTCCCCGGTGGGGGCACAGATACGCAGTATTTT.

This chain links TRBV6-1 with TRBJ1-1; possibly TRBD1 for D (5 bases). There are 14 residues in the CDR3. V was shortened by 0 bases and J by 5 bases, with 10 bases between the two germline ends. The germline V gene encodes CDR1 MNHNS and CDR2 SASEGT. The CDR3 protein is CASSEAGGETEAFF. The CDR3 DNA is TGTGCCAGCAGTGAAGCTGGGGGGGAAACTGAAGCTTTCTTT.

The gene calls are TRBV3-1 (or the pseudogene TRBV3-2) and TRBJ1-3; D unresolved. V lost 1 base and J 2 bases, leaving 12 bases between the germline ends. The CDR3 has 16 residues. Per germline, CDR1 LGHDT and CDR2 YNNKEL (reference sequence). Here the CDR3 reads CASSQVGQSAGNTIYF. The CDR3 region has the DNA TGTGCCAGCAGCCAAGTTGGGCAGTCCGCTGGAAACACCATATATTTT.

The CDR3 DNA sequence: TGTGCCAGCAGCCTTGGACAGGCTGAGGAGACTGAAGCTTTCTTT. Its protein product is CASSLGQAEETEAFF. This rearrangement joins TRBV3-1 (or the pseudogene TRBV3-2) to TRBJ1-1; 7 nucleotides line up with TRBD1. The junction had 10 bases not matched to a gene; V was cut back by 4 bases and J by 5 bases. Germline assignment: CDR1 LGHDT and CDR2 YNNKEL (reference sequence). The CDR3 has 15 residues.

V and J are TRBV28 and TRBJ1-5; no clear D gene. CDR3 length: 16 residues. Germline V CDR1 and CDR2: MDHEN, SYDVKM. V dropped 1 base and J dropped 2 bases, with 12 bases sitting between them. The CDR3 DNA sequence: TGTGCCAGCAGTTTATTGACCCGGAGGGGCAATCAGCCCCAGCATTTT. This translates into CASSLLTRRGNQPQHF.

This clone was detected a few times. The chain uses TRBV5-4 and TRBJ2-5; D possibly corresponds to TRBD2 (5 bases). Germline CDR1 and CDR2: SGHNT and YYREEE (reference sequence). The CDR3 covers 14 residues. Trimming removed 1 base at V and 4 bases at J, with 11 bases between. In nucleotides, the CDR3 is TGTGCCAGCAGCTTGCGTGAGGGCGGAGAGACCCAGTACTTC. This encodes CASSLREGGETQYF.

In nucleotides, the CDR3 is TGTGCCAGTAGTATCGCGTCAGACTATGGCTACACCTTC. It specifies CASSIASDYGYTF. This chain joins TRBV19 and TRBJ1-2; D gene ambiguous. Deletions cut 3 bases from V and 3 bases from J, with 8 bases between. The CDR3 runs to 13 residues. Germline CDR1 is LNHDA and CDR2 is SQIVND (reference sequence).

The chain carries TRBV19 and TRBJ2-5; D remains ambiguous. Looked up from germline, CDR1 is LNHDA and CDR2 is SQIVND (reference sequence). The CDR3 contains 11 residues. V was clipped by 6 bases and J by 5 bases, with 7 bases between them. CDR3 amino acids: CASRRRETQYF. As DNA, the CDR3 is TGTGCCAGTAGACGCCGGGAGACCCAGTACTTC.